The 31 T cell receptor beta chains below all came from one sample that was sequenced in a study of regulatory T cells in long-lasting Graves disease. CDR3-region Arm-PCR and iRepertoire HTBI primers produced the TCR beta libraries. A single record per CDR3 protein comes from TCRdb applying MiXCR to the multiplex PCR reads. The sample holds around 230,000 distinct CDR3 sequences, about 17% seen once. Sample time point: newly diagnosed GD, antithyroid drugs for less than 3 months. Construction of the TCR library relied on RNA isolated from PBMCs. The starting material was peripheral blood mononuclear cells (PBMCs), obtained at new diagnosis, from a patient treated with antithyroid drugs. Source of these receptors: a female donor with Graves disease.

This clonotype was picked up many times. V usage is TRBV11-2 and J usage is TRBJ1-3, with D possibly TRBD1 on 5 matching bases. The CDR3 loop spans 16 amino acids. V was pared by 0 bases and J by 0 bases, with 9 bases between. Germline V gives CDR1 SGHAT, CDR2 FQNNGV. The CDR3 is CASSLEWGSSGNTIYF. The CDR3 DNA reads TGTGCCAGCAGCTTAGAGTGGGGGTCCTCTGGAAACACCATATATTTT.

This clonotype was seen at least ten times. The V gene is TRBV30, the J gene TRBJ1-5; D gene uncertain. Germline V lookup: CDR1 GTSNPN, CDR2 SVGIG (reference sequence). Trimming took 3 bases from V and 4 from J, leaving 10 bases between them. This CDR3 has 13 amino acids. The CDR3 DNA reads as TGTGCCTGGAGCCGCAGTGGGAATCAGCCCCAGCATTTT. Protein sequence: CAWSRSGNQPQHF.

This clonotype was counted between two and nine times. The J gene is TRBJ2-7, the V gene TRBV20-1, with a weak D call TRBD1 (6 bases). The length of the CDR3 is 14 residues. V was clipped by 4 bases and J by 0 bases, with 13 bases between them. The germline CDR1 and CDR2 sequences are DFQATT and SNEGSKA (reference sequence). In DNA form, the CDR3 reads TGCAGTGCTAAAGACAGGCCGAGCTCCTACGAGCAGTACTTC. This codes for CSAKDRPSSYEQYF.

The V call is TRBV10-2, the J call TRBJ2-3, with D perhaps TRBD1 (5 bases). The CDR3 is 14 residues long. Germline loops: CDR1 WSHSY, CDR2 SAAADI. Trimming shortened V by 0 bases and J by 6 bases, and 10 bases separated the two germline ends. This CDR3 reads CASSESGGADTQYF. The DNA of the CDR3 is TGCGCCAGCAGTGAGTCGGGTGGGGCGGATACGCAGTATTTT.

The gene calls are TRBV3-2 and TRBJ2-4; the table's D call TRBD2 went unverified against the DNA. TRBV3-2 is a listed pseudogene. The CDR3 totals 16 residues. DNA of the CDR3: TGTGCCAGCAGCCAAGATAGGGCTAGCGGGAGATACATTCAGTACTTC. Translating it yields CASSQDRASGRYIQYF.

The sample holds many counts of this clonotype. This sequence joins TRBV12-3 or TRBV12-4 and TRBJ1-2; the match to TRBD1 covers 8 bases. The CDR3 consists of 13 residues. V was pared by 6 bases and J by 7 bases, with 7 bases of the junction left unmatched. CDR3 coding DNA: TGTGCCAGCAGAGCTCGGACAGGGCTTGGCTACACCTTC. Encoded protein: CASRARTGLGYTF.

Ten or more counts support this clonotype. This chain connects TRBV2 to TRBJ1-6, with TRBD1 identical over 7 bases. The CDR3 is 16 residues long. CDR1 and CDR2 (germline): SNHLY, FYNNEI. Losses at the gene ends were 3 bases for V and 2 bases for J; bases not matched to a gene: 4. The CDR3 DNA reads as TGTGCCAGCAGTGAGGGGGACAGTCCCTATAATTCACCCCTCCACTTT. Its protein product is CASSEGDSPYNSPLHF.

This clonotype was seen a handful of times. The V and J genes are TRBV20-1 and TRBJ2-3, with 9 bases that match TRBD2. The germline V gene encodes CDR1 DFQATT and CDR2 SNEGSKA (reference sequence). The CDR3 loop spans 16 amino acids. With V trimmed by 0 bases and J by 2 bases, 6 bases remained unmatched. The CDR3 nucleotides read TGCAGTGCTAGAGATTGGCTAGCGGGGACCACAGATACGCAGTATTTT. It is translated as CSARDWLAGTTDTQYF.

This clonotype was counted at least ten times. The chain combines TRBV19 with TRBJ2-7; 8 bases fit TRBD2. The trim removed 3 bases at V and 6 bases at J, leaving 10 bases unmatched. Germline lookup yields CDR1 LNHDA and CDR2 SQIVND (reference sequence). This CDR3 spans 15 amino acids. The CDR3, as DNA: TGTGCCAGTAGTATTCGAGCGGGAGCGGTTGGCGAGCAGTACTTC. It translates to CASSIRAGAVGEQYF.

This chain joins TRBV19 and TRBJ2-7; 7 bases are shared with TRBD1. The V segment lost 5 bases and the J segment 1 base; nucleotides outside the gene matches: 11. CDR3 length equals 16 residues. The germline V gene encodes CDR1 LNHDA and CDR2 SQIVND (reference sequence). The chain's CDR3 is CASSAYYRDRSYEQYF. The CDR3 DNA follows: TGTGCCAGTAGTGCTTACTACCGGGACAGATCCTACGAGCAGTACTTC.

This clonotype was seen at least ten times. V is TRBV29-1 and J is TRBJ1-1, with D possibly matching TRBD1 (5 bases). Trimming left V 7 bases short and J 4 bases short, with 7 bases between. The CDR3 length is 10 residues. The germline V gene has CDR1 SQVTM and CDR2 ANQGSEA. The CDR3: CSADSTEAFF. The CDR3 nucleotides are TGCAGCGCTGACAGCACTGAAGCTTTCTTT.

This clonotype occurred many times. V usage is TRBV18 and J usage is TRBJ1-2, with 8 positions matching TRBD1. The J segment lost 4 bases and the V segment lost 2 bases, leaving 6 bases of the junction unmatched. CDR3 length: 15 residues. In germline, CDR1 is KGHSH, CDR2 LQKENI. CDR3 sequence (DNA): TGTGCCAGCTCACCAATGACTGGACAGGGCTATGGCTACACCTTC. It specifies CASSPMTGQGYGYTF.

In its sample, this clonotype was seen many times. The chain uses TRBV7-2 and TRBJ1-5; no definite D call. Germline-derived CDR1 and CDR2 are SGHTA and FQGNSA. The CDR3 totals 17 residues. The V end was cut by 1 base, the J end by 5 bases, with 18 bases between. The CDR3 sequence: CASSLGSRRHGYQPQHF. CDR3 coding DNA: TGTGCCAGCAGCTTAGGAAGCCGCCGACACGGATATCAGCCCCAGCATTTT.

There are many counts of this clonotype. The chain carries TRBV18 and TRBJ2-5; D not resolved. Trimming stripped 3 bases from V and 1 base from J, with 9 bases between. The CDR3 is 14 amino acids. Looked up from germline, CDR1 is KGHSH and CDR2 is LQKENI. The CDR3 region is CASSPPRTQETQYF. The CDR3 DNA reads TGTGCCAGCTCACCTCCGCGCACCCAAGAGACCCAGTACTTC.

This clonotype came up many times. This rearrangement joins TRBV6-1 to TRBJ2-3; no clear D. Germline loops: CDR1 MNHNS, CDR2 SASEGT. The V gene lost 7 bases and the J gene lost 6 bases, with 8 bases spanning the gap. The CDR3 consists of 11 residues. CDR3 bases: TGTGCCAGCAAAGCAGCGGATACGCAGTATTTT. Translating it yields CASKAADTQYF.

This clonotype was recorded many times. The chain recombines TRBV11-1 with TRBJ2-5, with 7 bases matching TRBD1. CDR3 length: 13 amino acids. The J segment lost 4 bases and the V segment lost 4 bases, leaving 3 bases of the junction unmatched. The germline gives CDR1 SGHAT, CDR2 FQDESV (reference sequence). The CDR3 coding sequence is TGTGCCAGCAGCTCAGGGGGAATAGAGACCCAGTACTTC. Translation gives CASSSGGIETQYF.

This clonotype was found many times. The rearrangement joins TRBV19 to TRBJ2-4; possibly TRBD2 for D (6 bases). V dropped 1 base and J dropped 0 bases, with 16 bases sitting between them. The CDR3 totals 18 residues. Germline CDR1 and CDR2: LNHDA and SQIVND (reference sequence). In DNA, the CDR3 is TGTGCCAGTAGTATAGTAGGTTCGGGGGAGACAGCCAAAAACATTCAGTACTTC. Amino acids: CASSIVGSGETAKNIQYF.

This clonotype was seen ten or more times. The genes are TRBV20-1 and TRBJ2-1; 10 positions match TRBD2. The length of the CDR3 is 17 residues. V was pared by 4 bases and J by 3 bases, with 12 bases of the junction left unmatched. CDR1 is DFQATT and CDR2 is SNEGSKA in the germline V gene (reference sequence). CDR3 region: CSAIEGLAGALYNEQFF. The CDR3 region has the DNA TGCAGTGCTATAGAGGGGCTAGCGGGAGCCCTCTACAATGAGCAGTTCTTC.

This clonotype has a count of ten or more. V usage is TRBV7-6 and J usage is TRBJ1-1; D gene ambiguous. Germline CDR1 and CDR2: SGHVS and FNYEAQ. The V gene lost 5 bases and the J gene lost 4 bases, with 14 bases spanning the gap. The CDR3 is 14 amino acids. This CDR3 reads CASSLGEGSTEAFF. The DNA for the CDR3 is TGTGCCAGCAGCCTCGGGGAAGGGAGCACTGAAGCTTTCTTT. The entire variable domain, with the rest obtained from reference TRBV7-6 and TRBJ1-1, is as follows: GAGVSQSPRYKVTKRGQDVALRCDPISGHVSLYWYRQALGQGPEFLTYFNYEAQQDKSGLPNDRFSAERPEGSISTLTIQRTEQRDSAMYRCASSLGEGSTEAFFGQGTRLTVV.

The chain employs TRBV7-3 and TRBJ2-3; no clear D gene. Between the trimmed V and J ends, which lost 4 bases and 9 bases, there was a span of 14 bases. The CDR3 is 13 amino acids. Germline CDR1 is SGHTA and CDR2 is FQGTGA. The CDR3 sequence is CASSSTTPGTQYF. As DNA, the CDR3 is TGTGCCAGCAGCTCCACTACCCCAGGAACGCAGTATTTT.

This clonotype has a count of ten or more. The V and J genes are TRBV7-9 and TRBJ2-3, with D unclear. The CDR3 runs 13 residues. V lost 6 bases to trimming and J lost 1 base, with 8 bases between them. The germline V gene encodes CDR1 SEHNR and CDR2 FQNEAQ (reference sequence). CDR3 bases: TGTGCCAGCAGTTTTATAGGCACAGATACGCAGTATTTT. It translates to CASSFIGTDTQYF.

The V gene is TRBV20-1, the J gene TRBJ2-5, with 8 bases matching TRBD2. The CDR3 contains 14 residues. J lost 4 bases, V lost 3 bases, and 7 bases had no gene match. Germline CDR1 and CDR2: DFQATT and SNEGSKA (reference sequence). The CDR3 nucleotides read TGCAGTGCTAGGGATGGAGCGGGAGTAGAGACCCAGTACTTC. Its protein is CSARDGAGVETQYF.

Comment on this clonotype: A read error is likely here: a far larger clone is one base away. The rearrangement uses TRBV2 and TRBJ2-7; TRBD2 agrees at 7 bases. CDR1 and CDR2 (germline): SNHLY, FYNNEI. This CDR3 is 13 amino acids long. V gave up 6 bases and J gave up 7 bases; unmatched junction bases: 9. CDR3 bases: TGTGCCAGCAGGTGGGAGGGCCGGTATGAGCAGTACTTC. Translating gives CASRWEGRYEQYF.

This clonotype appeared many times. V usage is TRBV5-6 and J usage is TRBJ2-1; maybe TRBD2 (5 bases). Germline loops: CDR1 SGHDT, CDR2 YYEEEE. The CDR3 length is 13 residues. V was cut by 1 base and J by 6 bases, with 8 bases left in between. The CDR3: CASSLWTFNEQFF. In nucleotides, the CDR3 is TGTGCCAGCAGCTTGTGGACTTTCAATGAGCAGTTCTTC.

In its sample, this clonotype was seen many times. J is TRBJ2-7 and V is TRBV19, with 8 bases identical to TRBD1. The V gene's germline CDR1 is LNHDA and CDR2 SQIVND (reference sequence). Unmatched junction bases numbered 4, after V lost 10 bases and J lost 2 bases. This CDR3 is built from 12 residues. Here the CDR3 reads CATGQGPYEQYF. The DNA for the CDR3 is TGTGCCACTGGACAGGGCCCCTACGAGCAGTACTTC.

There are many counts of this clonotype. The V gene is TRBV12-3 or TRBV12-4, the J gene TRBJ2-7; 9 nucleotides align to TRBD2. The CDR3 consists of 15 residues. V lost 1 base and J lost 4; bases outside the gene matches: 5. The CDR3 protein is CASSLDGGREYEQYF. Written as DNA, the CDR3 is TGTGCCAGCAGTTTAGATGGCGGGAGGGAGTACGAGCAGTACTTC.

This clonotype has at least ten counts. The rearrangement links TRBV12-3 or TRBV12-4 to TRBJ1-2; D gene unclear. Trimming stripped 3 bases from V and 6 bases from J, with 5 bases between. The CDR3 is 11 amino acids. The CDR3 reads CASSLRDGYTF. The DNA for the CDR3 is TGTGCCAGCAGTTTGCGGGATGGCTACACCTTC.

A word on this clonotype: Possible read error: a much larger clone is one base away. J is TRBJ2-2 and V is TRBV6-2 or TRBV6-3; D is unclear. CDR1 and CDR2 from the germline V gene are MNHEY and SVGEGT. The V gene lost 8 bases and the J gene lost 1 base, with 8 bases spanning the gap. The CDR3 has 13 amino acids. CDR3 in DNA: TGTGCCAGCCGAGGTCGGAACACCGGGGAGCTGTTTTTT. It codes for CASRGRNTGELFF.

In its sample, this clonotype was seen a few times. This may stem from a read error, because a much larger clone lies one nucleotide away. The chain employs TRBV12-3 or TRBV12-4 and TRBJ1-4, with D perhaps matching TRBD1 (5 bases). The CDR3 is made up of 15 amino acids. The DNA of the CDR3 is TGTGCCAGCAGTTCGGGTTTCTTGACAGACGAAAAACTGGTTTTT. It codes for CASSSGFLTDEKLVF.

A few counts support this clonotype. It may be a read error: a sequence one base away is much more abundant. The V and J genes are TRBV5-1 and TRBJ2-5; no firm D call. The CDR3 covers 14 residues. Looked up from germline, CDR1 is SGHRS and CDR2 is YFSETQ. CDR3 DNA sequence: TGTGCCAGCAGCTTAGGGCCTGGGCGTGGTGAGCAGTACTTC. Encoded protein: CASSLGPGRGEQYF.

The rearrangement joins TRBV6-5 to TRBJ1-2; D gene unclear. CDR3 length: 15 residues. Germline assignment: CDR1 MNHEY and CDR2 SVGAGI. Trimming shortened V by 0 bases and J by 0 bases, and 8 bases separated the two germline ends. DNA of the CDR3: TGTGCCAGCAGTTACTCACTGGTTTCTAACTATGGCTACACCTTC. It yields the protein CASSYSLVSNYGYTF.